This T cell receptor (beta chain) was sequenced during a study of blood T cells in healthy people across ages. Notes on the study in general: A strong correlation was found between TCR beta diversity and the percentage of naive T cells. Long-lived and aged donors differed, with more naive CD4+ cells and higher diversity in the long-lived.

CDR1 is SGHTA and CDR2 is FQGNSA in the germline V gene. The CDR3 sequence is 14 residues long. A second PCR, run for roughly 6 to 11 cycles, used a sample-barcoded 5' primer plus a J-beta primer mix. Any given sample supplied a minimum of 2.5 million CDR3-containing paired-end reads. From the 5' RACE reads, TCRdb called clonotypes with MiXCR, one entry per CDR3 protein. Among 500,000 to 600,000 distinct CDR3 sequences listed, approximately 25% were seen once. About this clonotype: Antigen: not known.

V usage is TRBV7-2 and J usage is TRBJ2-5; possible D gene TRBD1, 6 bases. TRBJ2-7 matches the DNA end more closely, so the J call is doubtful. Sequencing was performed on blood. This clonotype originated in a woman aged 70-85 years in good health. The CDR3 loop is CASSSGQLTYEQYF. The CDR3 bases are TGTGCCAGCAGCTCAGGACAGCTCACCTACGAGCAGTACTTC.